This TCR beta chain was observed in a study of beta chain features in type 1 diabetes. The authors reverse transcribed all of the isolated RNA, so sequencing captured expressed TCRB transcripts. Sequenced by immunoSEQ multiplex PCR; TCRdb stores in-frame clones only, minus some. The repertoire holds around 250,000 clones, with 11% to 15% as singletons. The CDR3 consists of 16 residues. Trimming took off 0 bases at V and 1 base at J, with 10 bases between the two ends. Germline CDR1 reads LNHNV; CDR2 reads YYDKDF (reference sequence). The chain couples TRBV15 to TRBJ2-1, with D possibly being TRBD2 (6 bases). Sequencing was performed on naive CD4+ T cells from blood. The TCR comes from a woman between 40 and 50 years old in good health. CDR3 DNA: TGTGCCACCAGCAGAGAGCGGGGTTTGTCCTACAATGAGCAGTTCTTC. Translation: CATSRERGLSYNEQFF.